The 12 T cell receptor beta chains below all came from one sample that was sequenced in a study of shared clonotypes between healthy human individuals. Data came from immunoSEQ multiplex PCR; TCRdb stores just in-frame clones and leaves some out. There are about 2.5 million clones in the sample; approximately 90% occur only once, and more than 0.35% lies in the top ten. Sequences were obtained from naive CD4+ T cells from PBMCs. Documented subset: CD45RA+ positively selected. The receptors were gathered from a man aged 18-30 years in good health. Some clones in this sample may be carry-over from other donors' samples.

The rearrangement links TRBV19 to TRBJ2-1; D is possibly TRBD2 (6 bases). The CDR3 contains 13 residues. V was trimmed by 7 bases and J by 5 bases, leaving 12 bases between them. In germline, CDR1 is LNHDA, CDR2 SQIVND (reference sequence). The DNA of the CDR3 is TGTGCCAGTATAGGTTCGGGGGACAATGAGCAGTTCTTC. This codes for CASIGSGDNEQFF.

The chain carries TRBV7-2 and TRBJ2-3; unclear D gene. Per the germline V gene, CDR1 is SGHTA and CDR2 is FQGNSA. The CDR3 length is 12 residues. V lost 5 bases and J 6 bases, leaving 9 bases between the germline ends. CDR3: CASSPLRDTQYF. In nucleotides, the CDR3 is TGTGCCAGCAGCCCCCTGAGGGATACGCAGTATTTT.

V is TRBV19 and J is TRBJ2-7; D ambiguous. Germline assignment: CDR1 LNHDA and CDR2 SQIVND (reference sequence). This CDR3 has 14 residues. V gave up 5 bases and J gave up 3 bases, with 14 bases separating them. CDR3 DNA sequence: TGTGCCAGTAGTCGTCGAGGAACCAACTACGAGCAGTACTTC. It codes for CASSRRGTNYEQYF.

The chain links TRBV2 to TRBJ2-1; TRBD1 aligns across 10 bases. V lost 4 bases, J lost 6 bases, and 3 bases stayed unmatched. CDR3 size: 14 residues. Looked up from germline, CDR1 is SNHLY and CDR2 is FYNNEI. The CDR3: CASSGTGGINEQFF. CDR3 DNA sequence: TGTGCCAGCAGTGGGACAGGGGGAATCAATGAGCAGTTCTTC.

The chain links TRBV27 to TRBJ1-2; 8 nucleotides align to TRBD1. Trimming removed 5 bases from V and 6 bases from J; junction bases left unmatched: 17. The CDR3 length is 17 residues. Germline lookup yields CDR1 MNHEY and CDR2 SMNVEV (reference sequence). This CDR3 reads CASSPDRAITALDGYTF. The DNA for the CDR3 is TGTGCCAGCAGTCCGGACAGGGCTATCACCGCCCTCGATGGCTACACCTTC.

V is TRBV4-2 and J is TRBJ1-1; D gene ambiguous. Germline lookup yields CDR1 LGHNA and CDR2 YNFKEQ. The V end lost 0 bases, the J end lost 8 bases, and 4 bases lay between the germline ends. This CDR3 contains 11 residues. The CDR3 DNA reads TGTGCCAGCAGCCAAGACAGGGAAGCTTTCTTT. Amino acids: CASSQDREAFF.

This chain links TRBV6-1 with TRBJ1-1; perhaps TRBD1 as D (5 bases). The CDR3 sequence is 15 residues long. V was trimmed by 3 bases and J by 0 bases, leaving 11 bases between them. Germline V gene lookup returns CDR1 MNHNS and CDR2 SASEGT. The CDR3, as DNA: TGTGCCAGCAGTGACTGGGACCCAGTGAACACTGAAGCTTTCTTT. Translation: CASSDWDPVNTEAFF.

The J gene is TRBJ1-2, the V gene TRBV11-2; 8 nucleotides align to TRBD1. Germline V CDR1 and CDR2: SGHAT, FQNNGV. The CDR3 totals 14 residues. Trimming removed 5 bases from V and 8 bases from J; junction bases left unmatched: 10. The CDR3 spells CASSPSWAGGGYTF. CDR3 DNA: TGTGCCAGCAGCCCCAGCTGGGCAGGGGGCGGCTACACCTTC. The whole variable domain, filled in from reference TRBV11-2 and TRBJ1-2, reads EAGVAQSPRYKIIEKRQSVAFWCNPISGHATLYWYQQILGQGPKLLIQFQNNGVVDDSQLPKDRFSAERLKGVDSTLKIQPAKLEDSAVYLCASSPSWAGGGYTFGSGTRLTVV.

In DNA, the CDR3 is TGTGCCAGCTCACCCATGTCCGCATACGCAACTAATGAAAAACTGTTTTTT. Amino acid sequence: CASSPMSAYATNEKLFF. The chain is built from TRBV18 and TRBJ1-4; D is uncertain. This CDR3 has 17 residues. Germline CDR1 reads KGHSH; CDR2 reads LQKENI. V lost 3 bases to trimming and J lost 0 bases, with 14 bases between them.

This clone was found once. The CDR3 DNA sequence: TGTGCCACCAGCAGAGCGGGTTCCCATGGCAATCAGCCCCAGCATTTT. Its protein product is CATSRAGSHGNQPQHF. The chain uses TRBV15 and TRBJ1-5; D is ambiguous. Trimming removed 1 base at V and 2 bases at J, with 12 bases between. CDR3 length: 16 residues. Germline assignment: CDR1 LNHNV and CDR2 YYDKDF (reference sequence).

CDR3 nucleotides: TGTGCCAGCCGGTACCTGGGCCTAAATGAAAAACTGTTTTTT. This codes for CASRYLGLNEKLFF. V gene TRBV7-2 combines with J gene TRBJ1-4, with D uncertain. There are 14 residues in the CDR3. Per the germline V gene, CDR1 is SGHTA and CDR2 is FQGNSA. Trimming removed 8 bases from V and 5 bases from J, with 15 bases in between.

The J gene is TRBJ2-7, the V gene TRBV5-1; 8 bases line up with TRBD2. V lost 4 bases to trimming and J lost 2 bases; unmatched junction nucleotides: 8. The CDR3 has 15 amino acids. Germline CDR1 reads SGHRS; CDR2 reads YFSETQ. The CDR3 sequence is CASSARTSRTYEQYF. The DNA for the CDR3 is TGCGCCAGCAGCGCTAGGACTAGCCGAACCTACGAGCAGTACTTC.